The TCR beta chain under discussion was sequenced for a study of CD8 T cells in Susac syndrome. J lost 1 base, V lost 2 bases, and 6 bases had no gene match. The CDR3 runs to 16 residues. CDR1 is SGHAT and CDR2 is FQDESV in the germline V gene (reference sequence). RNA in amounts of about 0.45 to 1 ug was reverse transcribed with random hexamers. TCRdb processed the immunoSEQ multiplex PCR reads anew with MiXCR; each CDR3 protein has one entry. The table has roughly 89,000 distinct CDR3 sequences, around 96% seen once. Overall study findings and caveats: The peak of CD8+ clonal expansion in Susac was seen in TEMRA cells and active patients.

TCR beta was sequenced from blood CD8+ and CD4+ T cells. Points on this clonotype: The target antigen is unknown.

The sequence was collected from a human donor with Susac syndrome. Source material: CD8+ T cells from PBMCs. The chain couples TRBV11-1 to TRBJ2-3, with 7 bases matching TRBD2. Written as DNA, the CDR3 is TGTGCCAGCAGCTTACTTGCGGGAGTGGGCACAGATACGCAGTATTTT. Amino acids: CASSLLAGVGTDTQYF.